This T cell receptor (beta chain) was sequenced in a study of CD8+ T cells in alopecia areata. Looking at the study overall: Severity in treated patients was scored by percentage of scalp area affected. Study conclusions and caveats: Tofacitinib significantly brought down scalp clonality and expanded CD8+ clones among top 100.

Treatment meaning: oral pan-JAK inhibitor, 5-10 mg twice daily. Alopecia areata patients provided lesional scalp punch biopsies and peripheral blood. After isolation, RNA underwent reverse transcription to generate cDNA as the sequencing template. The data were produced by immunoSEQ multiplex PCR, yet TCRdb's version contains in-frame clones alone and is incomplete. This sample carries under 200,000 clones, around three fifths of them seen once, and the ten largest clones take over 12%. This clone was counted only a few times. Its specificity is not known. V was pared by 2 bases and J by 7 bases, with 9 bases between. Germline V gene sequence: CDR1 SNHLY, CDR2 FYNNEI. The CDR3 has 14 amino acids.

The sample was CD4+ T cells sorted from blood, taken at week 24, from a patient treated with tofacitinib. V is TRBV2 and J is TRBJ1-6; D remains ambiguous. The TCR comes from a human donor with alopecia areata. This CDR3 is CASSESGFNSPLHF. The CDR3 DNA sequence: TGTGCCAGCAGTGAAAGTGGGTTCAATTCACCCCTCCACTTT.